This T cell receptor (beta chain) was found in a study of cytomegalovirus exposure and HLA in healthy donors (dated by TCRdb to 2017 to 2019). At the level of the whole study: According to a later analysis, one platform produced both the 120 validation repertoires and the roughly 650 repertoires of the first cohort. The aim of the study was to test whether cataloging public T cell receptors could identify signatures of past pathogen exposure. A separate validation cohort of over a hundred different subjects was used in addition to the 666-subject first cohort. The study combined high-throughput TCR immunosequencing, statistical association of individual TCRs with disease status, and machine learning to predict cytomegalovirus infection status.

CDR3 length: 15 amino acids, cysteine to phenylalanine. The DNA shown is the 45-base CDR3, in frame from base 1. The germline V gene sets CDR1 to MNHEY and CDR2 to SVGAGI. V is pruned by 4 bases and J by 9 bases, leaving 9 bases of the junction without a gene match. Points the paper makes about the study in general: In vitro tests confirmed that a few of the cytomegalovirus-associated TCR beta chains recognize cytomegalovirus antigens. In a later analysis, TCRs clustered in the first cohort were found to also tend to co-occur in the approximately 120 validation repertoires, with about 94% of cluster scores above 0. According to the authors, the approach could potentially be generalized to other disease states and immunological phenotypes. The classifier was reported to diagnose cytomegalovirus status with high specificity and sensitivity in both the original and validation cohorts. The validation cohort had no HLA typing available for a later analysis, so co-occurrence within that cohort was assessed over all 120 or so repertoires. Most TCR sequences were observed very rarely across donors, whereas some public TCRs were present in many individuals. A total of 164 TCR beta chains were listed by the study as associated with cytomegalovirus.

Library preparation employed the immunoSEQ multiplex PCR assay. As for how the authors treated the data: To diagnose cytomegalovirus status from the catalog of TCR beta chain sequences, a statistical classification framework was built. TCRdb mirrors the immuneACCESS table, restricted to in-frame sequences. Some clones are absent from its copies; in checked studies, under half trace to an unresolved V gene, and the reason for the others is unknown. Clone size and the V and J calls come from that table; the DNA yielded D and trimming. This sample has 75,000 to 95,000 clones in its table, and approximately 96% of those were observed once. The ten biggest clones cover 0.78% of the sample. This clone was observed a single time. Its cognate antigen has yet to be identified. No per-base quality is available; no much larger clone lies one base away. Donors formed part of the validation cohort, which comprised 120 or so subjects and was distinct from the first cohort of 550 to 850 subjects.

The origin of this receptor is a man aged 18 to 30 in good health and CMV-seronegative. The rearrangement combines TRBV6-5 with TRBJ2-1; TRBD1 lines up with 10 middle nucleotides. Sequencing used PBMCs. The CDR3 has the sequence CASSSRTGGWGEQFF. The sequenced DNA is TGTGCCAGCAGTTCCCGGACAGGGGGATGGGGTGAGCAGTTCTTC.